These 21 T cell receptor beta chains share one sample of origin, sequenced in a study of blood T cell repertoires in COVID-19. Sequenced by immunoSEQ multiplex PCR; TCRdb stores in-frame clones only, minus some. The data hold some 72,000 clones, with roughly 89% observed a single time. Sample: peripheral blood. These receptors were taken from a man aged 50 to 60 with active COVID-19.

This clone was detected only once. The chain employs TRBV28 and TRBJ1-3; D gene unclear. The germline V gene encodes CDR1 MDHEN and CDR2 SYDVKM. This CDR3 contains 14 residues. V shed 5 bases and J shed 3 bases, with 11 bases lying between them. Here the CDR3 DNA reads TGTGCCAGCAGTCCCGCCGGGTATGGAAACACCATATATTTT. This encodes CASSPAGYGNTIYF. Full variable domain (rest looked up from reference TRBV28 and TRBJ1-3): DVKVTQSSRYLVKRTGEKVFLECVQDMDHENMFWYRQDPGLGLRLIYFSYDVKMKEKGDIPEGYSVSREKKERFSLILESASTNQTSMYLCASSPAGYGNTIYFGEGSWLTVV.

This clone was seen a single time. This chain links TRBV27 with TRBJ2-2; D might be TRBD2 (5 bases). Germline V gives CDR1 MNHEY, CDR2 SMNVEV (reference sequence). CDR3 length: 14 residues. V shed 6 bases and J shed 5 bases, with 13 bases lying between them. CDR3 bases: TGTGCCAGCAGGCTGAGGGATTGGACCGGGGAGCTGTTTTTT. Translated: CASRLRDWTGELFF.

This clone has a count of ten or more. This rearrangement joins TRBV19 to TRBJ2-7; D not certain. Trimming took off 5 bases at V and 2 bases at J, with 10 bases between the two ends. Germline lookup yields CDR1 LNHDA and CDR2 SQIVND (reference sequence). This CDR3 comprises 13 residues. CDR3 region: CASSSVLTYEQYF. The CDR3 DNA is TGTGCCAGTAGTTCAGTCCTTACCTACGAGCAGTACTTC.

The chain links TRBV10-3 to TRBJ1-5; 8 bases fit TRBD1. The V gene's germline CDR1 is ENHRY and CDR2 SYGVKD. After removal of 4 bases from V and 2 bases from J, the junction contained 4 bases not matched to a gene. The CDR3 sequence is 15 residues long. DNA of the CDR3: TGTGCCATCAGTGCCGGACAGGGCGGCAATCAGCCCCAGCATTTT. Amino acid sequence: CAISAGQGGNQPQHF.

This chain links TRBV21-1 with TRBJ2-7; the table's D call TRBD2 went unverified against the DNA. TRBV21-1 constitutes a pseudogene. This CDR3 is 13 amino acids long. CDR3: CASSKPPAYEQYF. The CDR3 nucleotides read TGTGCCAGCAGCAAACCCCCTGCCTACGAGCAGTACTTC.

The genes are TRBV4-2 and TRBJ1-2, with D possibly TRBD1 on 6 matching bases. The CDR3 extends over 14 amino acids. Germline-derived CDR1 and CDR2 are LGHNA and YNFKEQ. The V end lost 3 bases, the J end lost 8 bases, and 16 bases lay between the germline ends. CDR3 sequence: CASSQDPAGAGYTF. CDR3 sequence (DNA): TGTGCCAGCAGCCAGGACCCGGCGGGGGCCGGCTACACCTTC.

V gene TRBV28 combines with J gene TRBJ2-4; 7 positions match TRBD1. Trimming removed 5 bases from V and 5 bases from J; junction bases left unmatched: 3. CDR3 length: 13 residues. In germline, CDR1 is MDHEN, CDR2 SYDVKM. CDR3 protein: CASSPTGENIQYF. DNA of the CDR3: TGTGCCAGCAGTCCAACAGGGGAAAACATTCAGTACTTC.

This chain connects TRBV19 to TRBJ2-5, with D possibly TRBD2 on 6 matching bases. This CDR3 spans 16 amino acids. Trimming shortened V by 5 bases and J by 1 base, and 17 bases separated the two germline ends. Germline V CDR1 and CDR2: LNHDA, SQIVND (reference sequence). The CDR3 nucleotides read TGTGCCAGTAGTCCTGCGGGATTGGACGTCCAAGAGACCCAGTACTTC. Encoded protein: CASSPAGLDVQETQYF.

This chain uses TRBV6-5 with TRBJ1-2; tentatively, D is TRBD1 (5 bases). V gave up 6 bases and J gave up 6 bases, with 17 bases separating them. Germline loops: CDR1 MNHEY, CDR2 SVGAGI. CDR3 size: 14 residues. The CDR3 spells CASRGGETLNGYTF. In DNA form, the CDR3 reads TGTGCCAGCAGGGGGGGGGAAACCCTTAATGGCTACACCTTC.

This sequence joins TRBV3-1 (or the pseudogene TRBV3-2) and TRBJ1-1; 11 bases are shared with TRBD1. CDR3 size: 15 residues. Germline trimming cut 2 bases from V and 4 bases from J; bases unmatched to any gene: 3. CDR1 is LGHDT, CDR2 YNNKEL, per germline (reference sequence). In DNA form, the CDR3 reads TGTGCCAGCAGCCAACGGGGACAGGGGGGCACTGAAGCTTTCTTT. Protein: CASSQRGQGGTEAFF.

This sequence joins TRBV3-1 (or the pseudogene TRBV3-2) and TRBJ2-3; 8 nucleotides align to TRBD2. The CDR3 has 18 residues. Germline V gene sequence: CDR1 LGHDT, CDR2 YNNKEL (reference sequence). V was pared by 1 base and J by 4 bases, with 13 bases of the junction left unmatched. CDR3 DNA sequence: TGTGCCAGCAGCCAAGTTGCCCTTGGAGGGACTAGGTCAGATACGCAGTATTTT. Protein product: CASSQVALGGTRSDTQYF.

This clone was counted once. The genes are TRBV28 and TRBJ2-7; 9 nucleotides align to TRBD2. J lost 1 base, V lost 5 bases, and 15 bases had no gene match. This CDR3 contains 18 residues. Germline V CDR1 and CDR2: MDHEN, SYDVKM. The CDR3 protein is CASSRQTAGGPLSYEQYF. The CDR3 DNA is TGTGCCAGCAGTCGCCAAACGGCGGGAGGGCCCCTATCCTACGAGCAGTACTTC.

The rearrangement joins TRBV6-5 to TRBJ2-7, with TRBD2 matching over 7 bases. Germline V gene lookup returns CDR1 MNHEY and CDR2 SVGAGI. This CDR3 is built from 15 residues. With 2 bases clipped from V and 2 bases from J, the junction kept 6 bases outside the gene matches. CDR3 bases: TGTGCCAGCAGTTACGGACCTAGCGGAACCTACGAGCAGTACTTC. As protein: CASSYGPSGTYEQYF.

The gene calls are TRBV30 and TRBJ1-6; possibly TRBD1 for D (6 bases). The V and J ends lost 6 bases and 9 bases respectively, with 18 bases between them. This CDR3 has 14 residues. In germline, CDR1 is GTSNPN, CDR2 SVGIG (reference sequence). The CDR3 coding sequence is TGTGCCTGCAAAAGGGGGGGCGGCGGTTCACCCCTCCACTTT. The encoded protein is CACKRGGGGSPLHF. The full variable domain, rest sourced from reference TRBV30 and TRBJ1-6, is SQTIHQWPATLVQPVGSPLSLECTVEGTSNPNLYWYRQAAGRGLQLLFYSVGIGQISSEVPQNLSASRPQDRQFILSSKKLLLSDSGFYLCACKRGGGGSPLHFGNGTRLTVT.

The chain joins TRBV19 to TRBJ2-7; TRBD1 matches 10 bases. CDR1 and CDR2 from the germline V gene are LNHDA and SQIVND (reference sequence). The CDR3 sequence is 14 residues long. V dropped 4 bases and J dropped 3; count of bases not matched to a gene: 3. The CDR3 loop is CASSRGTGDYEQYF. The CDR3 bases are TGTGCCAGTAGTAGAGGGACAGGGGACTACGAGCAGTACTTC.

This clone was counted once. V gene TRBV6-5 combines with J gene TRBJ1-2; no definite D call. In germline, CDR1 is MNHEY, CDR2 SVGAGI. This CDR3 comprises 14 residues. The V gene lost 5 bases and the J gene lost 7 bases, with 17 bases spanning the gap. The DNA for the CDR3 is TGTGCCAGCAGTCCGACCCTCCGGGTGGGTGGCTACACCTTC. Translated: CASSPTLRVGGYTF.

The V call is TRBV12-3 or TRBV12-4, the J call TRBJ1-1; D perhaps matches TRBD1 (5 bases). V lost 5 bases, J lost 1 base, and 8 bases lay in between. The CDR3 consists of 13 residues. The CDR3 spells CASSPTENTEAFF. CDR3 DNA sequence: TGTGCCAGCAGTCCGACAGAGAACACTGAAGCTTTCTTT.

In its sample, this clone was seen a few times. This sequence joins TRBV18 and TRBJ1-1; the match to TRBD1 covers 9 bases. The CDR3 runs 15 residues. V shed 0 bases, J shed 8 bases, and the junction held 7 bases outside the gene matches. Germline CDR1 is KGHSH and CDR2 is LQKENI. CDR3 sequence: CASSPPMDRGSEAFF. The CDR3 DNA is TGTGCCAGCTCACCACCGATGGACAGGGGTTCCGAAGCTTTCTTT.

The chain links TRBV18 to TRBJ2-2; maybe TRBD2 (5 bases). The CDR3 loop spans 13 amino acids. Germline assignment: CDR1 KGHSH and CDR2 LQKENI. Deletions cut 6 bases from V and 3 bases from J, with 8 bases between. CDR3 protein: CASSRTYTGELFF. CDR3 nucleotide sequence: TGTGCCAGCTCTCGGACTTACACCGGGGAGCTGTTTTTT.

The genes are TRBV4-1 and TRBJ1-4; 8 bases are a match to TRBD1. From germline, CDR1 is MGHRA and CDR2 YSYEKL. The J segment lost 8 bases and the V segment lost 6 bases, leaving 8 bases of the junction unmatched. The CDR3 consists of 14 residues. The CDR3 DNA is TGCGCCAGCAGGAAAACAGGGGGGCGGGAAAAACTGTTTTTT. Translating gives CASRKTGGREKLFF.

V gene TRBV7-2 combines with J gene TRBJ2-1; D not resolved. V dropped 3 bases and J dropped 2 bases, with 11 bases sitting between them. The germline V gene has CDR1 SGHTA and CDR2 FQGNSA. This CDR3 region has 15 residues. The CDR3 is CASSFTRLPYNEQFF. The CDR3 DNA follows: TGTGCCAGCAGCTTTACGAGGCTCCCCTACAATGAGCAGTTCTTC.